The rows below give T cell receptor beta chains drawn from one sample of a study of identical twins. Each CDR3 protein is one row after TCRdb ran MiXCR on the 5' RACE reads. The top ten clones hold 0.27% of a sample with some 1,600,000 distinct CDR3 sequences, less than 35% of them seen once. The specimen sequenced was cord blood. The source is a newborn girl in good health. Both conserved end residues are part of each CDR3. Fields, in order: CDR3 length, D gene, V gene, clone size, J gene, CDR3 DNA, CDR3 protein. D genes are given only for firm matches. Only part of the rows carry a size: once, few, many, or a class if the clone is expanded.

>15|-|TRBV6-5|-|TRBJ2-1
TGTGCCAGCAGTTACTCTAAGCGGCCATACAATGAGCAGTTCTTC
CASSYSKRPYNEQFF
>14|-|TRBV12-3/TRBV12-4|many|TRBJ2-4
TGTGCCAGCAGTCCACAACTAGCCAAGAACATTCAGTACTTC
CASSPQLAKNIQYF
>12|-|TRBV29-1|many|TRBJ2-3
TGCAGCGTTGAGTGGGGCACAGATACGCAGTATTTT
CSVEWGTDTQYF
>13|-|TRBV29-1|once|TRBJ2-5
TGCAGCGTTGAAGTACTCAGGGAGGGGGAGCAGTACTTC
CSVEVLREGEQYF
>17|TRBD2|TRBV12-3/TRBV12-4|-|TRBJ2-3
TGTGCCAGCAGTTTCCGGACTAGCGGGATGAGCACAGATACGCAGTATTTT
CASSFRTSGMSTDTQYF
>21|TRBD2|TRBV5-1|few|TRBJ2-3
TGCGCCAGCAGCTTGGCCTTAGGGCTGGGGACTAGCGGCCTCAGCACAGATACGCAGTATTTT
CASSLALGLGTSGLSTDTQYF
>16|-|TRBV27|few|TRBJ2-3
TGTGCCAGCAGTTTATGGGGAGGTGAGCCCACAGATACGCAGTATTTT
CASSLWGGEPTDTQYF
>18|TRBD2|TRBV5-1|few|TRBJ2-3
TGCGCCAGCAGCTACGCCGGGACTAGCGGGAGTTGGGGAGATACGCAGTATTTT
CASSYAGTSGSWGDTQYF
>10|-|TRBV20-1|many|TRBJ1-2
TGCAGTGCTTCACAAGGGGGCTACACCTTC
CSASQGGYTF
>15|TRBD2|TRBV3-1|-|TRBJ2-1
TGTGCCAGCAGCCCACGGACTAGGAAGGGGAATGAGCAGTTCTTC
CASSPRTRKGNEQFF
>14|TRBD2|TRBV20-1|few|TRBJ2-7
TGCAGTGCTCAAACTAGCGGGGGGCGGTACGAGCAGTACTTC
CSAQTSGGRYEQYF
>14|-|TRBV4-1|few|TRBJ2-3
TGCGCCAGCAGCCAAGTTACTAGTCCAGATACGCAGTATTTT
CASSQVTSPDTQYF
>16|-|TRBV6-1|-|TRBJ2-7
TGTGCCAGCAGTGAAGAGTGGGGGCAGCGGGGCCATGAGCAGTACTTC
CASSEEWGQRGHEQYF
>17|-|TRBV25-1|-|TRBJ2-2
TGTGCCAGCAGTGAATATATTAGGGAACAGGGCACCGGGGAGCTGTTTTTT
CASSEYIREQGTGELFF
>14|TRBD1|TRBV25-1|few|TRBJ1-4
TGTGCCAGCAGCGCGTGGACAGGAGATGAAAAACTGTTTTTT
CASSAWTGDEKLFF
>13|TRBD2|TRBV29-1|few|TRBJ2-5
TGCAGCGTATTAGCGGGAGATGGGGAGACCCAGTACTTC
CSVLAGDGETQYF
>15|-|TRBV28|many|TRBJ2-4
TGTGCCAGCAGTCTAACAGGGCGCCCGTGGGACATTCAGTACTTC
CASSLTGRPWDIQYF
>17|-|TRBV9|-|TRBJ1-6
TGTGCCAGCAGCGTAGGGTACGGGCCTGCCTATAATTCACCCCTCCACTTT
CASSVGYGPAYNSPLHF
>18|-|TRBV20-1|-|TRBJ2-2
TGCAGTGCCTCCCTCTTAGCTAGCGCGTCCCTCTCTACCGGGGAGCTGTTTTTT
CSASLLASASLSTGELFF
>13|TRBD1|TRBV12-3/TRBV12-4|-|TRBJ1-5
TGTGCCAGCAGCTCAGGGGGCGGAAAGCCCCAGCATTTT
CASSSGGGKPQHF